This passage covers 15 T cell receptor beta chains from one sample sequenced in a study of cytomegalovirus exposure and HLA in healthy donors. PCR primers comprised 60 Vbeta and 13 Jbeta primers. Sequencing used immunoSEQ multiplex PCR; TCRdb keeps in-frame clones, though not all of them. This sample has roughly 220,000 clones; approximately 78% occur once, and the top ten carry less than 3.5%. The material sequenced was PBMCs. These receptors all come from a woman in her forties in good health and CMV-seronegative.

This chain connects TRBV7-2 to TRBJ2-3; D not certain. This CDR3 spans 13 amino acids. Germline V gene data show CDR1 as SGHTA and CDR2 as FQGNSA. V was cut by 8 bases and J by 2 bases, with 11 bases left in between. The chain's CDR3 is CASRRGVTDTQYF. For the CDR3, the DNA is TGTGCCAGCCGGCGAGGTGTCACAGATACGCAGTATTTT.

The V call is TRBV5-1, the J call TRBJ1-1; perhaps TRBD1 as D (6 bases). Trimming took off 4 bases at V and 1 base at J, with 14 bases between the two ends. Germline lookup yields CDR1 SGHRS and CDR2 YFSETQ. The CDR3 has 15 residues. The CDR3, as DNA: TGCGCCAGCAGCCCCACGGGACATACGAACACTGAAGCTTTCTTT. It translates to CASSPTGHTNTEAFF.

The V gene is TRBV2, the J gene TRBJ2-2, with D possibly matching TRBD2 (5 bases). This CDR3 contains 13 residues. Germline-derived CDR1 and CDR2 are SNHLY and FYNNEI. V lost 4 bases, J lost 4 bases, and 7 bases lay in between. In DNA, the CDR3 is TGTGCCAGCAGTGTAGAGGGCACCGGGGAGCTGTTTTTT. It translates to CASSVEGTGELFF.

J is TRBJ1-1 and V is TRBV6-1; 10 positions match TRBD1. Unmatched junction bases numbered 7, after V lost 6 bases and J lost 6 bases. The CDR3 is made up of 14 amino acids. CDR1 is MNHNS and CDR2 is SASEGT in the germline V gene. The CDR3 loop is CASRRGQGISEAFF. The CDR3 DNA reads as TGTGCCAGCAGGAGGGGACAGGGGATTTCTGAAGCTTTCTTT.

The chain uses TRBV28 and TRBJ1-1; D unclear. The V gene's germline CDR1 is MDHEN and CDR2 SYDVKM. The CDR3 length is 15 residues. V was clipped by 6 bases and J by 2 bases, with 16 bases between them. The CDR3: CASRLAVGSNTEAFF. The CDR3 DNA sequence: TGTGCCAGCAGACTGGCGGTTGGTTCTAACACTGAAGCTTTCTTT.

The chain combines TRBV7-9 with TRBJ1-1; maybe TRBD1 (6 bases). The V and J ends lost 11 bases and 4 bases respectively, with 20 bases between them. The CDR3 covers 14 residues. CDR1 is SEHNR, CDR2 FQNEAQ, per germline (reference sequence). In DNA, the CDR3 is TGTGCCGGAGGGTCGGGGGGGGCGGGCACTGAAGCTTTCTTT. This translates into CAGGSGGAGTEAFF.

The V and J genes are TRBV5-4 and TRBJ1-1, with a weak D call TRBD1 (6 bases). Germline CDR1 is SGHNT and CDR2 is YYREEE (reference sequence). The CDR3 runs 14 residues. V was clipped by 3 bases and J by 1 base, with 10 bases between them. CDR3 DNA sequence: TGTGCCAGCAGCTCCGGACAGCGGAACACTGAAGCTTTCTTT. Its translation: CASSSGQRNTEAFF. Filled out from reference TRBV5-4 and TRBJ1-1, the complete variable domain reads ETGVTQSPTHLIKTRGQQVTLRCSSQSGHNTVSWYQQALGQGPQFIFQYYREEENGRGNFPPRFSGLQFPNYSSELNVNALELDDSALYLCASSSGQRNTEAFFGQGTRLTVV.

The rearrangement joins TRBV27 to TRBJ1-6; unclear D gene. CDR3 length equals 17 residues. Germline lookup yields CDR1 MNHEY and CDR2 SMNVEV (reference sequence). Trimming left V 0 bases short and J 2 bases short, with 11 bases between. CDR3 nucleotide sequence: TGTGCCAGCAGTTTATCCGGAGGGTATCCCTATAATTCACCCCTCCACTTT. It codes for CASSLSGGYPYNSPLHF.

The chain carries TRBV18 and TRBJ1-5; 9 bases are a match to TRBD1. J gave up 6 bases and V 4 bases, and 7 bases lay outside the gene matches. The CDR3 has 15 residues. The germline CDR1 and CDR2 sequences are KGHSH and LQKENI. The CDR3 coding sequence is TGTGCCAGCTCACAACCGGGACAGGGATCTCAGCCCCAGCATTTT. Translated: CASSQPGQGSQPQHF.

The rearrangement joins TRBV19 to TRBJ1-4, with D unresolved. The CDR3 runs 13 residues. V was shortened by 7 bases and J by 0 bases, with 6 bases between the two germline ends. Germline V gives CDR1 LNHDA, CDR2 SQIVND (reference sequence). The CDR3 is CASIGATNEKLFF. Here the CDR3 DNA reads TGTGCCAGTATCGGGGCAACTAATGAAAAACTGTTTTTT.

This chain links TRBV7-7 with TRBJ2-7, with TRBD2 as a possible D gene (5 bases). Per the germline V gene, CDR1 is SSHAT and CDR2 is FNYEAQ (reference sequence). This CDR3 comprises 13 residues. V lost 6 bases to trimming and J lost 2 bases, with 11 bases between them. CDR3 coding DNA: TGTGCCAGCAGTCCGCTAGCTACCTACGAGCAGTACTTC. Protein sequence: CASSPLATYEQYF. The full variable domain, with the rest looked up from reference TRBV7-7 and TRBJ2-7, is GAGVSQSPRYKVTKRGQDVTLRCDPISSHATLYWYQQALGQGPEFLTYFNYEAQPDKSGLPSDRFSAERPEGSISTLTIQRTEQRDSAMYRCASSPLATYEQYFGPGTRLTVT.

This sequence joins TRBV27 and TRBJ2-1; a possible D gene is TRBD1 (5 bases). The CDR3 covers 12 residues. Germline V gene sequence: CDR1 MNHEY, CDR2 SMNVEV (reference sequence). Trimming left V 3 bases short and J 9 bases short, with 9 bases between. CDR3 in DNA: TGTGCCAGCAGTTTCCCAGGGTCTGAGCAGTTCTTC. It codes for CASSFPGSEQFF.

This chain uses TRBV5-8 with TRBJ2-1, with TRBD1 identical over 7 bases. CDR1 is SGHTS, CDR2 YDEGEE, per germline. J was trimmed by 2 bases and V by 2 bases; bases with no gene match: 4. The CDR3 has 15 residues. CDR3 bases: TGTGCCAGCAGCTTACTTGGGACAGCCTACAATGAGCAGTTCTTC. It encodes CASSLLGTAYNEQFF.

The chain combines TRBV7-6 with TRBJ2-1; possible D gene TRBD2, 6 bases. Per the germline V gene, CDR1 is SGHVS and CDR2 is FNYEAQ. The V end lost 6 bases, the J end lost 5 bases, and 20 bases lay between the germline ends. The CDR3 covers 16 residues. CDR3 sequence (DNA): TGTGCCAGCAGGAACTTCCGGGACTGGGGCAACAATGAGCAGTTCTTC. It is translated as CASRNFRDWGNNEQFF.

The chain uses TRBV19 and TRBJ1-1, with unresolved D. Germline V gene sequence: CDR1 LNHDA, CDR2 SQIVND (reference sequence). This CDR3 is 12 amino acids long. Trimming took off 5 bases at V and 7 bases at J, with 11 bases between the two ends. This chain's CDR3 is CASSLGGIEAFF. The CDR3 nucleotides read TGTGCCAGTAGTCTCGGCGGCATTGAAGCTTTCTTT.